What follows describes a single T cell receptor (beta chain). V trimming: 4 bases; J trimming: 2 bases; junction bases outside the gene matches: 8. CDR3 length equals 15 residues. CDR1 and CDR2 (germline): SGHRS, YFSETQ. Under the authors' procedure: Estimation of nucleated cell counts was performed using reference gene primer amplification. TCRdb keeps only in-frame clones here, not all; method: immunoSEQ multiplex PCR. V and J calls and clone size are copied from that table; D and trimming were computed from the DNA. This sample carries approximately 450,000 clones, roughly nine tenths of them seen once, and the ten largest clones take around 1.1%. The entry originates in a study of blood T cell repertoires in COVID-19. Study-level background: Donors in the United States, Italy and Spain gave samples during acute or convalescent COVID-19.

The TCR originated in a man younger than 45 who had recovered from COVID-19. Sample: PBMCs or T cells enriched from blood (not recorded which). The gene calls are TRBV5-1 and TRBJ2-7; 8 positions match TRBD1. The CDR3 nucleotides are TGCGCCAGCAGCCCGGGGACAGGAACAACCTACGAGCAGTACTTC. Its translation is CASSPGTGTTYEQYF.